This is a list of T cell receptor beta chains from one sample in a study of circulating CD8 cells and anti-PD-1 response in melanoma. TCRdb recomputed calls from the reads with MiXCR, one row per CDR3 protein. The sample lists about 210 distinct CDR3 sequences, 10% to 15% seen once, with approximately 64% in the top ten. The source material was CD8+ T cells from PBMCs, sampled at baseline or after one month of anti-PD-1 therapy (not recorded which). These receptors were taken from a human donor with melanoma. Each CDR3 is given with its conserved first and last residue.

TRBJ2-7	TRBV10-3	CAIRPEEAIYEQYF
TRBJ2-7	TRBV29-1	CSVEGAESSYEQYF
TRBJ2-5	TRBV27	CASSRVVQETQYF
TRBJ2-3	TRBV2	CASARTHGLSTDTQYF
TRBJ1-4	TRBV20-1	CSARRQDDEKLFF
TRBJ1-1	TRBV21-1	CASIPPTGPEAFF
TRBJ2-7	TRBV18	CASSPTGYFGEQYF
TRBJ1-1	TRBV27	CASSLTGSDEAFF
TRBJ1-1	TRBV27	CASSLSLGSRTVAFF
TRBJ1-1	TRBV27	CASMRGGTEAFF
TRBJ2-1	TRBV19	CASSVGTSEQFF
TRBJ2-5	TRBV29-1	CSVPLAEQETQYF
TRBJ1-1	TRBV9	CASSVAPKMNTEAFF
TRBJ1-1	TRBV28	CASGLEPGDTEASF
TRBJ2-1	TRBV9	CASSAPGEGYNEQFF
TRBJ1-5	TRBV19	CASNSGQLSNQPQHF
TRBJ1-5	TRBV28	CASRRGRGNQPQHF
TRBJ1-2	TRBV6-5	CASSFVEGRDYGHTF
TRBJ2-2	TRBV24-1	CATSEIRGDTGELFF
TRBJ2-5	TRBV27	CASSPSRRGTQYF
TRBJ2-7	TRBV25-1	CAKSNFYEQYF
TRBJ1-5	TRBV4-2	CASSQLEDRDKPQHF
TRBJ2-7	TRBV27	CASSPSDSGRYEQYF
TRBJ2-3	TRBV27	CASSPPASGDTDTQYF
TRBJ1-2	TRBV27	CASREQGNLYGYTF
TRBJ2-7	TRBV28	CASSFQGPSYEQYF
TRBJ1-2	TRBV28	CASSVAGTVYGYTF
TRBJ2-1	TRBV13	CASSLRTANNNEQFF
TRBJ2-2	TRBV2	CASSSGKLISGELFF
TRBJ1-2	TRBV29-1	CSGRDSYGYTF
TRBJ1-5	TRBV12-5	CASLFRQFNQPQHF
TRBJ2-1	TRBV19	CASSIDSGSLNEQFF
TRBJ2-3	TRBV28	CASSFPVGPSTDTQYF
TRBJ2-3	TRBV20-1	CSARDSLTGTSTDTQYF
TRBJ2-3	TRBV28	CASSDVGGYTDTQYF
TRBJ2-7	TRBV19	CASSTHEGEGSYEQYF
TRBJ1-2	TRBV20-1	CSAPTHLSKAAYGYTF
TRBJ1-1	TRBV28	CASSLEPGDTEAFF
TRBJ1-1	TRBV27	CASSLPQGSRTVAFF
TRBJ2-3	TRBV28	CASSLEPTDTQYF
TRBJ2-1	TRBV27	CASSLILSSYNEQFF
TRBJ2-3	TRBV4-3	CASSQERLTDTQYF
TRBJ2-3	TRBV15	CATSSLRGYAGTDTQYF
TRBJ2-5	TRBV9	CASSPRDREETQYF
TRBJ2-6	TRBV3-1	CASSGLGANVLTF
TRBJ2-5	TRBV7-9	CASSLGTIQETQYF
TRBJ2-1	TRBV3-1	CASSPGLAGFEQFF
TRBJ1-1	TRBV7-3	CASSLTGRVAEAFF
TRBJ2-7	TRBV28	CASSFSVAYEQYF
TRBJ2-7	TRBV6-5	CASSYGRKPYEQYF
TRBJ2-7	TRBV19	CASSPPAVGEQYF
TRBJ2-3	TRBV27	CASSFVSGRATSTDTQYF
TRBJ2-1	TRBV2	CASSAPRTTGGQFF
TRBJ2-7	TRBV6-6	CATRTEGLYEQYF